Listed here are 25 T cell receptor beta chains from one sample, sequenced in a study of T cell repertoires in cytomegalovirus infection. Via MiXCR, TCRdb re-called the reads, giving one row per CDR3 protein. The data hold about 830,000 distinct CDR3 sequences, with about 30% observed a single time. These receptors have no identified antigens. This material consisted of cultured CD8+ T cells from PBMCs, taken from culture after CMV antigen stimulation. Receptor source: a human donor in good health (CMV status not recorded). Some clones in this sample may be carry-over from other donors' samples.

This clonotype was seen many times. The chain is built from TRBV7-2 and TRBJ1-2; 7 positions match TRBD1. This CDR3 comprises 15 residues. Germline CDR1 SGHTA, CDR2 FQGNSA. V lost 5 bases to trimming and J lost 7 bases; unmatched junction nucleotides: 13. The CDR3 region is CASSAGGGAWFGYTF. The DNA of the CDR3 is TGTGCCAGCAGCGCGGGAGGGGGCGCTTGGTTTGGCTACACCTTC.

This chain joins TRBV20-1 and TRBJ1-1; D gene unclear. Germline V gives CDR1 DFQATT, CDR2 SNEGSKA (reference sequence). V shed 0 bases and J shed 1 base, with 9 bases lying between them. CDR3 length equals 14 residues. CDR3: CSAREKLGNTEAFF. The CDR3 coding sequence is TGCAGTGCTAGAGAGAAACTAGGGAACACTGAAGCTTTCTTT.

The chain combines TRBV6-6 with TRBJ2-1; weak D call: TRBD2 (7 bases). The CDR3 loop spans 14 amino acids. Deletions cut 6 bases from V and 5 bases from J, with 14 bases between. The germline CDR1 and CDR2 sequences are MNHNY and SVGAGI (reference sequence). In DNA form, the CDR3 reads TGTGCCAGCAGGACTCGGGGGGCTGACAATGAGCAGTTCTTC. Its translation is CASRTRGADNEQFF.

This clonotype was detected ten times or more. The V call is TRBV7-2, the J call TRBJ2-7, with D perhaps TRBD1 or TRBD2 (7 bases each). Germline V CDR1 and CDR2: SGHTA, FQGNSA. Trimming left V 2 bases short and J 0 bases short, with 17 bases between. The CDR3 loop spans 17 amino acids. Written as DNA, the CDR3 is TGTGCCAGCAGCTTAAAAGCAGGGGGGGCCCTCTCCTACGAGCAGTACTTC. Protein sequence: CASSLKAGGALSYEQYF.

This clonotype has a count of ten or more. The CDR3 DNA is TGTGCCAGCAGCTCTCCCCCTACGGGGGGCTCTGAGGATACGCAGTATTTT. Amino acids: CASSSPPTGGSEDTQYF. The chain joins TRBV7-6 to TRBJ2-3; D may be TRBD2 (7 bases). Deletions cut 4 bases from V and 6 bases from J, with 23 bases between. The V gene's germline CDR1 is SGHVS and CDR2 FNYEAQ. This CDR3 is built from 17 residues.

Regarding this clonotype: An end of the junction differs from the germline gene, which may be a read error. The gene calls are TRBV9 and TRBJ2-1; 7 nucleotides align to TRBD1. Germline V gives CDR1 SGDLS, CDR2 YYNGEE. The CDR3 contains 16 residues. The CDR3 region has the DNA TGTACCAGCAGCGTAGCTGGACAGGCTAGCTACAATGAGCAGTTCTTC. Its protein product is CTSSVAGQASYNEQFF.

The chain is built from TRBV4-1 and TRBJ2-2; 7 bases are a match to TRBD2. This CDR3 region has 12 residues. The germline V gene encodes CDR1 MGHRA and CDR2 YSYEKL. V lost 8 bases, J lost 6 bases, and 3 bases stayed unmatched. The CDR3 region is CASGGRAGELFF. The CDR3 DNA reads TGCGCCAGCGGTGGGAGGGCCGGGGAGCTGTTTTTT.

V and J are TRBV28 and TRBJ2-7; D is unresolved. V lost 2 bases and J 9 bases, leaving 11 bases between the germline ends. CDR3 length: 12 residues. Germline-derived CDR1 and CDR2 are MDHEN and SYDVKM. The CDR3, as DNA: TGTGCCAGCAGTTTAAAGGGTGGCGTGCAGTACGTC. Amino acids: CASSLKGGVQYV.

There are many counts of this clonotype. V usage is TRBV12-5 and J usage is TRBJ2-5; D uncertain. CDR3 length: 13 amino acids. Germline loops: CDR1 LGHNT, CDR2 FRNRAP. V was cut by 1 base and J by 4 bases, with 7 bases left in between. The CDR3 sequence is CASGLGGRETQYF. Here the CDR3 DNA reads TGTGCTAGTGGTTTGGGGGGTAGAGAGACCCAGTACTTC.

This sequence joins TRBV2 and TRBJ2-1; unclear D gene. Germline values: CDR1 SNHLY, CDR2 FYNNEI. V shed 6 bases and J shed 4 bases, with 16 bases lying between them. The CDR3 extends over 15 amino acids. CDR3 in DNA: TGTGCCAGCAGCCCAGCGCAAGGGAATTACAATGAGCAGTTCTTC. It specifies CASSPAQGNYNEQFF.

CDR3 DNA sequence: TGTGCCAGCGGCAAGGTGGATCAGGGGTGGCAAGAGACCCAGTACTTC. Protein: CASGKVDQGWQETQYF. The chain links TRBV28 to TRBJ2-5, with D perhaps matching TRBD1 (6 bases). V gave up 8 bases and J gave up 2 bases, with 21 bases separating them. The V gene's germline CDR1 is MDHEN and CDR2 SYDVKM. This CDR3 spans 16 amino acids. The complete variable domain, with remaining parts taken from reference TRBV28 and TRBJ2-5, reads DVKVTQSSRYLVKRTGEKVFLECVQDMDHENMFWYRQDPGLGLRLIYFSYDVKMKEKGDIPEGYSVSREKKERFSLILESASTNQTSMYLCASGKVDQGWQETQYFGPGTRLLVL.

V gene TRBV12-5 combines with J gene TRBJ1-2; D gene unclear. Trimming took off 0 bases at V and 6 bases at J, with 5 bases between the two ends. The germline CDR1 and CDR2 sequences are LGHNT and FRNRAP. The length of the CDR3 is 12 residues. Here the CDR3 DNA reads TGTGCTAGTGGTTTGGTCAGAGATGGCTACACCTTC. Translated, it gives CASGLVRDGYTF.

This clonotype occurred a few times. The chain employs TRBV7-9 and TRBJ1-5, with D maybe TRBD1 (5 bases). Germline values: CDR1 SEHNR, CDR2 FQNEAQ (reference sequence). V lost 1 base to trimming and J lost 6 bases, with 19 bases between them. This CDR3 has 17 amino acids. The CDR3 spells CASSLDFQGPSTQPQHF. CDR3 nucleotide sequence: TGTGCCAGCAGCTTAGACTTCCAGGGACCGTCGACTCAGCCCCAGCATTTT.

This clonotype was picked up many times. The rearrangement links TRBV14 to TRBJ2-2, with D uncertain. From germline, CDR1 is SGHDN and CDR2 FVKESK. V lost 0 bases and J lost 9, with 8 bases in between. There are 13 residues in the CDR3. CDR3: CASSQEGKRELFF. DNA of the CDR3: TGTGCCAGCAGCCAAGAAGGGAAAAGGGAGCTGTTTTTT.

CDR3 sequence: CASSARDRVPYGYTF. In DNA, the CDR3 is TGTGCCAGCAGCGCCCGGGACAGAGTTCCCTATGGCTACACCTTC. The rearrangement links TRBV9 to TRBJ1-2; 7 nucleotides agree with TRBD1. The CDR3 loop spans 15 amino acids. Germline CDR1 reads SGDLS; CDR2 reads YYNGEE. V lost 3 bases to trimming and J lost 4 bases; unmatched junction nucleotides: 9.

The V call is TRBV7-6, the J call TRBJ2-6; D gene uncertain. The CDR3 is made up of 15 amino acids. CDR1 SGHVS and CDR2 FNYEAQ come from the germline V gene. V lost 1 base to trimming and J lost 0 bases, with 4 bases between them. The CDR3 DNA reads TGTGCCAGCAGCTTAGGGCTCTCTGGGGCCAACGTCCTGACTTTC. Translating it yields CASSLGLSGANVLTF.

The gene calls are TRBV19 and TRBJ1-1; D is unclear. The CDR3 runs 14 residues. The V end lost 4 bases, the J end lost 4 bases, and 13 bases lay between the germline ends. Germline loops: CDR1 LNHDA, CDR2 SQIVND (reference sequence). CDR3 DNA sequence: TGTGCCAGTAGTACACCTGGGCTGGCCACTGAAGCTTTCTTT. It encodes CASSTPGLATEAFF.

This clonotype was found many times. J is TRBJ1-2 and V is TRBV27, with 11 bases aligning to TRBD1. CDR1 and CDR2 from the germline V gene are MNHEY and SMNVEV (reference sequence). V was pared by 0 bases and J by 7 bases, with 7 bases of the junction left unmatched. The CDR3 covers 16 residues. The chain's CDR3 is CASSLSGTGGIGGYTF. DNA of the CDR3: TGTGCCAGCAGTTTATCTGGGACAGGGGGAATTGGTGGCTACACCTTC.

The V gene is TRBV4-1, the J gene TRBJ2-3; D may be TRBD1 or TRBD2 (5 bases each). This CDR3 is 15 amino acids long. The germline CDR1 and CDR2 sequences are MGHRA and YSYEKL. V lost 0 bases to trimming and J lost 4 bases, with 11 bases between them. CDR3 bases: TGCGCCAGCAGCCAAGATCCCCAGGGAGCAGATACGCAGTATTTT. Amino acids: CASSQDPQGADTQYF.

A few counts support this clonotype. CDR3 in amino acids: CASSPPGGGAVGNEQFF. CDR3 nucleotides: TGTGCCAGCAGCCCCCCTGGAGGGGGGGCCGTTGGCAATGAGCAGTTCTTC. The chain combines TRBV9 with TRBJ2-1; tentative D call: TRBD2 (7 bases). Germline V gene data show CDR1 as SGDLS and CDR2 as YYNGEE. V gave up 4 bases and J gave up 6 bases, with 23 bases separating them. There are 17 residues in the CDR3.

This clonotype was recorded a few times. The rearrangement links TRBV14 to TRBJ1-2; D is ambiguous. The CDR3 runs 12 residues. Germline CDR1 and CDR2: SGHDN and FVKESK. The ends were cut back, 0 bases at V and 4 bases at J, with 3 bases in the middle. CDR3: CASSQDTYGYTF. In DNA, the CDR3 is TGTGCCAGCAGCCAAGACACCTATGGCTACACCTTC.

The chain combines TRBV6-2 or TRBV6-3 with TRBJ1-2; no clear D. Between the trimmed V and J ends, which lost 1 base and 3 bases, there was a span of 12 bases. The V gene's germline CDR1 is MNHEY and CDR2 SVGEGT. This CDR3 region has 15 residues. DNA of the CDR3: TGTGCCAGCAGTTACTGGGAGGGCCGTCACTATGGCTACACCTTC. Translation gives CASSYWEGRHYGYTF.

This clonotype was observed a single time. This chain uses TRBV7-6 with TRBJ1-2; 8 nucleotides agree with TRBD1. The CDR3 is 15 residues long. V lost 5 bases and J lost 4; bases outside the gene matches: 9. Per the germline V gene, CDR1 is SGHVS and CDR2 is FNYEAQ. The CDR3 sequence: CASSPDRGFSYGYTF. The CDR3 DNA reads TGTGCCAGCAGCCCCGACAGGGGATTCTCCTATGGCTACACCTTC.

The V gene is TRBV7-2, the J gene TRBJ2-7, with D unresolved. This CDR3 has 12 residues. Germline CDR1 is SGHTA and CDR2 is FQGNSA. The V and J ends lost 5 bases and 1 base respectively, with 6 bases between them. The CDR3 protein is CASSVGSYEQYF. CDR3 nucleotide sequence: TGTGCCAGCAGCGTAGGTTCCTACGAGCAGTACTTC. The complete variable domain, with remaining parts taken from reference TRBV7-2 and TRBJ2-7, reads GAGVSQSPSNKVTEKGKDVELRCDPISGHTALYWYRQSLGQGLEFLIYFQGNSAPDKSGLPSDRFSAERTGGSVSTLTIQRTQQEDSAVYLCASSVGSYEQYFGPGTRLTVT.

The chain recombines TRBV7-3 with TRBJ1-1; D gene ambiguous. CDR1 and CDR2 (germline): SGHTA, FQGTGA. V lost 5 bases and J 11 bases, leaving 12 bases between the germline ends. The CDR3 has 11 residues. The CDR3 sequence: CASSHGATAFF. In nucleotides, the CDR3 is TGTGCCAGCAGCCATGGAGCTACCGCTTTCTTT. Full variable domain (remainder filled in from reference TRBV7-3 and TRBJ1-1): GAGVSQTPSNKVTEKGKYVELRCDPISGHTALYWYRQSLGQGPEFLIYFQGTGAADDSGLPNDRFFAVRPEGSVSTLKIQRTERGDSAVYLCASSHGATAFFGQGTRLTVV.